Below are 21 T cell receptor beta chains sequenced from a single sample in a study of cytomegalovirus exposure and HLA in healthy donors. The PCR used 60 Vbeta and 13 Jbeta primers. Using immunoSEQ multiplex PCR, the repertoire was profiled, and TCRdb retains in-frame clones only, with some absent. The data show more than 95,000 clones, 81% seen once. Sequences were obtained from PBMCs. The receptors come from a man between 18 and 35 years old in good health and CMV-seropositive.

The chain couples TRBV6-5 to TRBJ1-1; possibly TRBD1 for D (5 bases). The ends were cut back, 2 bases at V and 1 base at J, with 11 bases in the middle. Per germline, CDR1 MNHEY and CDR2 SVGAGI. The CDR3 length is 15 residues. The CDR3 DNA follows: TGTGCCAGCAGTTACCAACAGGCGGAGAACACTGAAGCTTTCTTT. Translated, it gives CASSYQQAENTEAFF.

The chain joins TRBV9 to TRBJ2-7, with a tentative D call TRBD2 (6 bases). Germline V gene sequence: CDR1 SGDLS, CDR2 YYNGEE. The length of the CDR3 is 12 residues. Trimming pared 3 bases from V and 7 bases from J, leaving 11 bases between. CDR3 sequence (DNA): TGTGCCAGCAGCGCTGGGACTTTAGAGCAGTACTTC. Amino acids: CASSAGTLEQYF.

This clone was observed a few times. The chain recombines TRBV30 with TRBJ2-2; 10 bases align to TRBD1. The germline V gene has CDR1 GTSNPN and CDR2 SVGIG (reference sequence). CDR3 length: 18 residues. After removal of 3 bases from V and 6 bases from J, the junction contained 16 bases not matched to a gene. CDR3 nucleotides: TGTGCCTGGAGCCAACTAGGGACAGGGGTTGCGGGGGCCGGGGAGCTGTTTTTT. Translating it yields CAWSQLGTGVAGAGELFF. The complete variable domain, with remaining parts taken from reference TRBV30 and TRBJ2-2, reads SQTIHQWPATLVQPVGSPLSLECTVEGTSNPNLYWYRQAAGRGLQLLFYSVGIGQISSEVPQNLSASRPQDRQFILSSKKLLLSDSGFYLCAWSQLGTGVAGAGELFFGEGSRLTVL.

There are a few counts of this clone. The chain recombines TRBV11-2 with TRBJ1-2; D unresolved. Trimming removed 4 bases from V and 0 bases from J, with 6 bases in between. CDR3 size: 13 residues. CDR1 SGHAT and CDR2 FQNNGV come from the germline V gene. The CDR3 nucleotides read TGTGCCAGCAGCTCCAGGACTAACTATGGCTACACCTTC. Translation: CASSSRTNYGYTF.

This clone was seen a few times. The V call is TRBV13, the J call TRBJ2-7, with no clear D. Germline V gives CDR1 PRHDT, CDR2 FYEKMQ (reference sequence). Trimming took off 0 bases at V and 5 bases at J, with 11 bases between the two ends. The CDR3 runs to 14 residues. CDR3 sequence reads: CASSLGYPPDEQYF. The CDR3 nucleotides are TGTGCCAGCAGCTTAGGTTACCCCCCGGACGAGCAGTACTTC.

The rearrangement uses TRBV4-3 and TRBJ2-5; 8 nucleotides align to TRBD2. V lost 5 bases to trimming and J lost 9 bases; unmatched junction nucleotides: 8. The germline CDR1 and CDR2 sequences are LGHNA and YSLEER. This CDR3 comprises 13 residues. CDR3 DNA sequence: TGCGCCAGCAGCAGAAGCGGGGGCGACCCCCAGTACTTC. It codes for CASSRSGGDPQYF.

V is TRBV6-5 and J is TRBJ1-5; 7 bases are shared with TRBD1. CDR3 length: 16 amino acids. Germline CDR1 MNHEY, CDR2 SVGAGI. With 4 bases clipped from V and 0 bases from J, the junction kept 6 bases outside the gene matches. CDR3 sequence: CASSSETGFSNQPQHF. The DNA for the CDR3 is TGTGCCAGCAGTTCGGAGACAGGGTTTAGCAATCAGCCCCAGCATTTT.

This chain connects TRBV7-2 to TRBJ1-3, with D uncertain. Trimming stripped 3 bases from V and 3 bases from J, with 3 bases between. The CDR3 covers 12 residues. Germline V gene data show CDR1 as SGHTA and CDR2 as FQGNSA. The CDR3 region has the DNA TGTGCCAGCAGCTTTTATGGAAACACCATATATTTT. The encoded protein is CASSFYGNTIYF.

The rearrangement links TRBV30 to TRBJ1-2; D may be TRBD1 (6 bases). Trimming left V 3 bases short and J 4 bases short, with 18 bases between. The CDR3 has 15 residues. Germline V gene lookup returns CDR1 GTSNPN and CDR2 SVGIG (reference sequence). The CDR3 sequence is CAWRVGQGTLYGYTF. The CDR3 coding sequence is TGTGCCTGGAGGGTTGGGCAGGGGACACTCTATGGCTACACCTTC.

This chain uses TRBV27 with TRBJ1-1; 8 bases fit TRBD1. This CDR3 is 12 amino acids long. V dropped 6 bases and J dropped 8; count of bases not matched to a gene: 5. Germline lookup yields CDR1 MNHEY and CDR2 SMNVEV (reference sequence). CDR3 DNA sequence: TGTGCCAGCAGGCAGGGGGACAGGGAAGCTTTCTTT. It yields the protein CASRQGDREAFF.

The chain joins TRBV6-1 to TRBJ2-7; D not certain. From germline, CDR1 is MNHNS and CDR2 SASEGT. V shed 3 bases and J shed 7 bases, with 7 bases lying between them. The CDR3 covers 11 residues. The CDR3 DNA is TGTGCCAGCAGTGAGTTTATAGAGCAGTACTTC. As protein: CASSEFIEQYF.

V usage is TRBV19 and J usage is TRBJ1-5; a weak D match, TRBD1 (6 bases). With 8 bases removed from V and 4 bases from J, the gap between germline ends came to 12 bases. The germline V gene encodes CDR1 LNHDA and CDR2 SQIVND (reference sequence). The CDR3 totals 13 residues. This CDR3 reads CASSQGRNQPQHF. Written as DNA, the CDR3 is TGTGCCAGTTCGCAGGGGAGAAATCAGCCCCAGCATTTT.

The chain links TRBV7-9 to TRBJ2-3; D is unresolved. This CDR3 region has 13 residues. The germline V gene encodes CDR1 SEHNR and CDR2 FQNEAQ (reference sequence). Trimming shortened V by 3 bases and J by 3 bases, and 7 bases separated the two germline ends. For the CDR3, the DNA is TGTGCCAGCAGCTTCGAGCAAACAGATACGCAGTATTTT. This codes for CASSFEQTDTQYF.

The gene calls are TRBV7-9 and TRBJ2-3; TRBD2 agrees at 9 bases. V lost 2 bases and J lost 5; bases outside the gene matches: 11. Looked up from germline, CDR1 is SEHNR and CDR2 is FQNEAQ (reference sequence). The CDR3 contains 17 residues. As DNA, the CDR3 is TGTGCCAGCAGCTTACCGGCTAGCGGGGATGTCAAAGATACGCAGTATTTT. This gives the protein CASSLPASGDVKDTQYF.

This clone was detected a few times. V gene TRBV4-2 combines with J gene TRBJ2-7, with 8 bases aligning to TRBD2. The CDR3 is made up of 16 amino acids. After removal of 3 bases from V and 3 bases from J, the junction contained 10 bases not matched to a gene. Germline V gene sequence: CDR1 LGHNA, CDR2 YNFKEQ. The CDR3 is CASSHPLQRGNYEQYF. CDR3 in DNA: TGTGCCAGCAGCCATCCACTACAGCGGGGGAACTACGAGCAGTACTTC.

The chain is built from TRBV9 and TRBJ2-1; no firm D call. The CDR3 extends over 15 amino acids. Trimming pared 0 bases from V and 9 bases from J, leaving 16 bases between. CDR1 SGDLS and CDR2 YYNGEE come from the germline V gene. In DNA, the CDR3 is TGTGCCAGCAGCGTAGCTCGAAATGCCGGTGGTGAGCAGTTCTTC. It specifies CASSVARNAGGEQFF.

The chain recombines TRBV30 with TRBJ1-3, with D perhaps matching TRBD1 (5 bases). Deletions cut 2 bases from V and 12 bases from J, with 17 bases between. The CDR3 runs to 13 residues. Germline V gene lookup returns CDR1 GTSNPN and CDR2 SVGIG (reference sequence). The DNA of the CDR3 is TGTGCCTGGAGTAGGAGGGTCAGGGATCTCATATATTTT. Encoded protein: CAWSRRVRDLIYF.

This clone was detected only a few times. The chain carries TRBV30 and TRBJ1-3; 11 bases align to TRBD1. Germline CDR1 and CDR2: GTSNPN and SVGIG (reference sequence). The V segment lost 2 bases and the J segment 2 bases; nucleotides outside the gene matches: 2. The CDR3 is 15 amino acids. Here the CDR3 reads CAWSTGQGAGNTIYF. The CDR3 coding sequence is TGTGCCTGGAGTACGGGACAGGGGGCTGGAAACACCATATATTTT. Using reference TRBV30 and TRBJ1-3 for the parts outside the CDR3, the full variable domain is SQTIHQWPATLVQPVGSPLSLECTVEGTSNPNLYWYRQAAGRGLQLLFYSVGIGQISSEVPQNLSASRPQDRQFILSSKKLLLSDSGFYLCAWSTGQGAGNTIYFGEGSWLTVV.

This sequence joins TRBV19 and TRBJ2-1; 13 nucleotides match TRBD2. V shed 1 base and J 6 bases; nucleotides not matched to a gene: 6. Germline V gives CDR1 LNHDA, CDR2 SQIVND (reference sequence). The CDR3 totals 17 residues. CDR3 region: CASSIGWTSGRSNEQFF. In DNA form, the CDR3 reads TGTGCCAGTAGTATAGGTTGGACTAGCGGGAGATCCAATGAGCAGTTCTTC.

In nucleotides, the CDR3 is TGTGCCAGCAGTGGCGGACAGGTCCTGAACACTGAAGCTTTCTTT. Translating gives CASSGGQVLNTEAFF. The chain is built from TRBV2 and TRBJ1-1; 7 positions agree with TRBD1. Losses at the gene ends were 4 bases for V and 0 bases for J; bases not matched to a gene: 5. The CDR3 length is 15 residues. Germline V gives CDR1 SNHLY, CDR2 FYNNEI.

The gene calls are TRBV5-1 and TRBJ2-2, with D unresolved. The CDR3 spans 12 residues. V lost 4 bases and J lost 2, with 3 bases in between. Germline CDR1 is SGHRS and CDR2 is YFSETQ. CDR3 region: CASSLNTGELFF. The DNA of the CDR3 is TGCGCCAGCAGCCTAAACACCGGGGAGCTGTTTTTT.